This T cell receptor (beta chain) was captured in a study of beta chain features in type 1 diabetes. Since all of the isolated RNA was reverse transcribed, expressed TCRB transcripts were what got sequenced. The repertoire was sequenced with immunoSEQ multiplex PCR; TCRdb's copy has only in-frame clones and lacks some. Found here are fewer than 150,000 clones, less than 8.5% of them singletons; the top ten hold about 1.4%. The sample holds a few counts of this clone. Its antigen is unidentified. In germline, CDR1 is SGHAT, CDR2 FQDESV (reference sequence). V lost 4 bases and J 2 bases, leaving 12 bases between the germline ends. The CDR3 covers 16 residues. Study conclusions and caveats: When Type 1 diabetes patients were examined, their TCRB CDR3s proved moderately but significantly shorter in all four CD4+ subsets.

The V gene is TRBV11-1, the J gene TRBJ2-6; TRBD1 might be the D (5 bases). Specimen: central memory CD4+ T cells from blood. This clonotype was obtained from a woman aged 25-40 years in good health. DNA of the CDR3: TGTGCCAGCAGCTCCCGCTGGGGCGCTGGGGCCAACGTCCTGACTTTC. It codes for CASSSRWGAGANVLTF.